The 21 T cell receptor beta chains reported below all come from one sample, sequenced in a study of blood T cell repertoires in COVID-19. TCRdb's table, derived via immunoSEQ multiplex PCR, lists solely in-frame clones and lacks some. This sample carries 200,000 to 250,000 clones, roughly 90% of them seen once, and the ten largest clones take 5.5% to 6.5%. Material for sequencing was peripheral blood. These receptors were taken from a man between 60 and 70 years old who had recovered from COVID-19.

The rearrangement uses TRBV5-4 and TRBJ2-3; TRBD2 aligns across 9 bases. J lost 2 bases, V lost 10 bases, and 5 bases had no gene match. CDR1 SGHNT and CDR2 YYREEE come from the germline V gene (reference sequence). The CDR3 spans 13 residues. CDR3 sequence (DNA): TGTGCCGGCGGGGGGGTTTCCACAGATACGCAGTATTTT. It translates to CAGGGVSTDTQYF.

V is TRBV18 and J is TRBJ1-5; 8 bases fit TRBD1. The J segment lost 7 bases and the V segment lost 4 bases, leaving 6 bases of the junction unmatched. This CDR3 spans 14 amino acids. Germline V gene data show CDR1 as KGHSH and CDR2 as LQKENI. The CDR3 region is CASSLTGAKQPQHF. The CDR3 nucleotides read TGTGCCAGCTCACTGACAGGGGCCAAACAGCCCCAGCATTTT.

This chain uses TRBV6-6 with TRBJ1-2, with D possibly TRBD1 on 5 matching bases. The CDR3 has 14 residues. V lost 0 bases to trimming and J lost 6 bases, with 11 bases between them. The germline gives CDR1 MNHNY, CDR2 SVGAGI (reference sequence). The CDR3 nucleotides are TGTGCCAGCAGTTACTCGAAACAGGTGGATGGCTACACCTTC. Translated: CASSYSKQVDGYTF.

This chain connects TRBV12-3 or TRBV12-4 to TRBJ1-1; unclear D gene. V lost 7 bases, J lost 1 base, and 10 bases lay in between. The CDR3 sequence is 13 residues long. The CDR3 loop is CASTQLQNTEAFF. The CDR3 bases are TGTGCCAGCACCCAGTTGCAGAACACTGAAGCTTTCTTT.

J is TRBJ2-5 and V is TRBV9; 7 nucleotides match TRBD2. J gave up 5 bases and V 3 bases, and 7 bases lay outside the gene matches. Germline CDR1 and CDR2: SGDLS and YYNGEE. CDR3 size: 14 residues. This chain's CDR3 is CASSGSGMRETQYF. The CDR3 coding sequence is TGTGCCAGCAGCGGGAGCGGGATGAGGGAGACCCAGTACTTC.

The rearrangement uses TRBV4-1 and TRBJ2-1; 7 bases align to TRBD2. In germline, CDR1 is MGHRA, CDR2 YSYEKL. The CDR3 length is 17 residues. After removal of 3 bases from V and 2 bases from J, the junction contained 10 bases not matched to a gene. The CDR3 region is CASSHLPAGATYNEQFF. In nucleotides, the CDR3 is TGCGCCAGCAGCCACCTTCCCGCGGGAGCCACCTACAATGAGCAGTTCTTC.

In its sample, this clone was seen once. This chain links TRBV29-1 with TRBJ1-2; TRBD1 agrees at 9 bases. Per germline, CDR1 SQVTM and CDR2 ANQGSEA. Trimming removed 7 bases from V and 7 bases from J; junction bases left unmatched: 13. The CDR3 has 14 residues. CDR3 amino acids: CSGILQGANSGYTF. The CDR3, as DNA: TGCAGCGGAATCTTACAGGGGGCGAACAGTGGCTACACCTTC.

This chain uses TRBV7-9 with TRBJ2-7; no clear D gene. Germline CDR1 reads SEHNR; CDR2 reads FQNEAQ (reference sequence). This CDR3 region has 12 residues. Between the trimmed V and J ends, which lost 5 bases and 6 bases, there was a span of 11 bases. CDR3 protein: CASSRRMSEQYF. Written as DNA, the CDR3 is TGTGCCAGCAGCCGCCGTATGAGCGAGCAGTACTTC.

V and J are TRBV6-5 and TRBJ1-2; 8 bases match TRBD1. After removal of 6 bases from V and 4 bases from J, the junction contained 4 bases not matched to a gene. The CDR3 consists of 13 residues. From germline, CDR1 is MNHEY and CDR2 SVGAGI. CDR3 DNA sequence: TGTGCCAGCAGCCGGGACAGGCTCTATGGCTACACCTTC. Amino acid sequence: CASSRDRLYGYTF.

This sequence joins TRBV28 and TRBJ2-1; a possible D gene is TRBD1 (5 bases). The CDR3 consists of 15 residues. Trimming pared 6 bases from V and 0 bases from J, leaving 12 bases between. Germline V lookup: CDR1 MDHEN, CDR2 SYDVKM. As DNA, the CDR3 is TGTGCCAGCAGCGACAGTGACCTCTCCTACAATGAGCAGTTCTTC. Its protein is CASSDSDLSYNEQFF.

The chain carries TRBV27 and TRBJ1-4; 9 nucleotides match TRBD1. V shed 5 bases, J shed 6 bases, and the junction held 4 bases outside the gene matches. In germline, CDR1 is MNHEY, CDR2 SMNVEV (reference sequence). This CDR3 has 14 residues. CDR3 residues: CASSMTGGDEKLFF. The CDR3 nucleotides are TGTGCCAGCAGTATGACAGGGGGGGATGAAAAACTGTTTTTT.

V gene TRBV4-1 combines with J gene TRBJ1-1; D perhaps matches TRBD1 (6 bases). V was shortened by 2 bases and J by 1 base, with 11 bases between the two germline ends. The CDR3 has 15 amino acids. Germline V gene lookup returns CDR1 MGHRA and CDR2 YSYEKL. The CDR3 loop is CASSQSEQGNTEAFF. In DNA form, the CDR3 reads TGCGCCAGCAGCCAATCCGAACAGGGGAACACTGAAGCTTTCTTT.

The V call is TRBV7-3, the J call TRBJ2-5; 7 bases are shared with TRBD2. CDR1 is SGHTA, CDR2 FQGTGA, per germline. With V trimmed by 5 bases and J by 2 bases, 5 bases remained unmatched. The CDR3 has 14 residues. The CDR3 DNA reads as TGTGCCAGCAGCCCCGGGGGGAAGCAAGAGACCCAGTACTTC. This codes for CASSPGGKQETQYF.

The CDR3 region is CSAKQGAEGTEAFF. CDR3 bases: TGCAGCGCTAAACAGGGGGCCGAGGGCACTGAAGCTTTCTTT. V gene TRBV29-1 combines with J gene TRBJ1-1; 9 bases line up with TRBD1. Germline V CDR1 and CDR2: SQVTM, ANQGSEA. This CDR3 is built from 14 residues. After removal of 7 bases from V and 4 bases from J, the junction contained 10 bases not matched to a gene.

The chain uses TRBV30 and TRBJ2-7, with D uncertain. The CDR3 is made up of 13 amino acids. Germline CDR1 reads GTSNPN; CDR2 reads SVGIG (reference sequence). The V end was cut by 1 base, the J end by 4 bases, with 11 bases between. CDR3 DNA sequence: TGTGCCTGGAGTGCCCGTTCCTTTTACGAGCAGTACTTC. It translates to CAWSARSFYEQYF.

This clone appeared a single time. The V gene is TRBV4-3, the J gene TRBJ2-2; D is uncertain. Germline V CDR1 and CDR2: LGHNA, YSLEER. This CDR3 has 12 residues. V lost 4 bases and J 3 bases, leaving 3 bases between the germline ends. The CDR3: CASSPYTGELFF. The CDR3 nucleotides are TGCGCCAGCAGCCCATACACCGGGGAGCTGTTTTTT.

Only one count was recorded for this clone. CDR3 nucleotides: TGCGCCAGCAGGGCGGTAGGAATCCAAGAGACCCAGTACTTC. This gives the protein CASRAVGIQETQYF. The V gene is TRBV4-1, the J gene TRBJ2-5; the D is unclear. The CDR3 length is 14 residues. The germline V and J ends were trimmed by 6 bases and 1 base, with 12 bases remaining between them. CDR1 and CDR2 from the germline V gene are MGHRA and YSYEKL.

This chain joins TRBV29-1 and TRBJ1-6; a possible D gene is TRBD1 (6 bases). CDR1 and CDR2 (germline): SQVTM, ANQGSEA. The V and J ends lost 2 bases and 7 bases respectively, with 12 bases between them. The CDR3 has 14 amino acids. The DNA of the CDR3 is TGCAGCGTTGAAACAGGGCAAGGGAATTCACCCCTCCACTTT. It is translated as CSVETGQGNSPLHF. Full variable domain (remainder filled in from reference TRBV29-1 and TRBJ1-6): SAVISQKPSRDICQRGTSLTIQCQVDSQVTMMFWYRQQPGQSLTLIATANQGSEATYESGFVIDKFPISRPNLTFSTLTVSNMSPEDSSIYLCSVETGQGNSPLHFGNGTRLTVT.

The V call is TRBV6-2 or TRBV6-3, the J call TRBJ2-6; D may be TRBD2 (5 bases). Germline CDR1 MNHEY, CDR2 SVGEGT. V was cut by 0 bases and J by 0 bases, with 12 bases left in between. The CDR3 sequence is 18 residues long. CDR3 loop: CASSYSTRGLSGANVLTF. The CDR3 nucleotides are TGTGCCAGCAGTTACTCGACTCGGGGTCTCTCTGGGGCCAACGTCCTGACTTTC.

The rearrangement joins TRBV5-1 to TRBJ2-6, with 10 bases that match TRBD1. Unmatched junction bases numbered 15, after V lost 3 bases and J lost 3 bases. Germline assignment: CDR1 SGHRS and CDR2 YFSETQ. There are 20 residues in the CDR3. For the CDR3, the DNA is TGCGCCAGCAGCTCAACAAGCCGGGACAGGGGTCGAGATGGGGCCAACGTCCTGACTTTC. This codes for CASSSTSRDRGRDGANVLTF.

This clone was detected only once. CDR3 amino acids: CASSTRSQETQYF. The CDR3 DNA reads TGTGCCAGCAGCACCAGGTCCCAAGAGACCCAGTACTTC. The rearrangement uses TRBV21-1 and TRBJ2-5; the table names TRBD1, a call not compared with the DNA. TRBV21-1 is a pseudogene locus. The CDR3 extends over 13 amino acids.